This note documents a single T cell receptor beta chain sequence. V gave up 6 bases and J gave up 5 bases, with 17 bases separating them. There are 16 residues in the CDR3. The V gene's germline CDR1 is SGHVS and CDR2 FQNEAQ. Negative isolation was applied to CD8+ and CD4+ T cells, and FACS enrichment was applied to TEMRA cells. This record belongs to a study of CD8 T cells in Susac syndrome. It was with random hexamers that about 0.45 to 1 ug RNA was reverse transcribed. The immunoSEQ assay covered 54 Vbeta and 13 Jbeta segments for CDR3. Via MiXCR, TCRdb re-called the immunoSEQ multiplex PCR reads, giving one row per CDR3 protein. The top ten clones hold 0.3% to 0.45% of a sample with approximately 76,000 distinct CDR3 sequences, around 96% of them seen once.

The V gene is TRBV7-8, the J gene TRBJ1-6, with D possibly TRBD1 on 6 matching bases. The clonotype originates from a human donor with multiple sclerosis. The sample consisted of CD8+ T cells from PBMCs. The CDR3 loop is CASRGFLAGDNSPLHF. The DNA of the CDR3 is TGTGCCAGCAGGGGCTTCTTGGCAGGGGATAATTCACCCCTCCACTTT.